These 26 T cell receptor beta chains share one sample of origin, sequenced in a study of CD8 T cells in Susac syndrome. When the RNA was reverse transcribed, random hexamers were used with an input of about 0.45 to 1 ug. TCRdb ran MiXCR on the immunoSEQ multiplex PCR reads and lists one entry per CDR3 protein. The table has roughly 130,000 distinct CDR3 sequences, 85% to 95% seen once. The sequenced material came from CD4+ T cells from PBMCs. Receptors were obtained from a human donor with multiple sclerosis.

This chain joins TRBV28 and TRBJ1-1; D remains unclear. The CDR3 totals 12 residues. Germline CDR1 reads MDHEN; CDR2 reads SYDVKM. V was pared by 10 bases and J by 5 bases, with 14 bases between. CDR3 region: CATFQVETEAFF. CDR3 in DNA: TGTGCCACCTTTCAGGTCGAGACTGAAGCTTTCTTT. Looking up the rest from reference TRBV28 and TRBJ1-1 gives the full variable domain: DVKVTQSSRYLVKRTGEKVFLECVQDMDHENMFWYRQDPGLGLRLIYFSYDVKMKEKGDIPEGYSVSREKKERFSLILESASTNQTSMYLCATFQVETEAFFGQGTRLTVV.

This chain links TRBV6-5 with TRBJ2-5; D is unresolved. Germline CDR1 is MNHEY and CDR2 is SVGAGI. The CDR3 consists of 14 residues. V lost 1 base and J lost 5, with 11 bases in between. This CDR3 is CASSYLSGGETQYF. DNA for the CDR3: TGTGCCAGCAGTTACTTATCAGGCGGTGAGACCCAGTACTTC.

The rearrangement links TRBV20-1 to TRBJ2-4; D remains unclear. The CDR3 length is 13 residues. Per germline, CDR1 DFQATT and CDR2 SNEGSKA (reference sequence). V lost 5 bases and J 8 bases, leaving 16 bases between the germline ends. The CDR3 loop reads CSAVDRILDIQYF. The CDR3 nucleotides are TGCAGTGCTGTGGACCGAATTTTAGACATTCAGTACTTC.

This clonotype was recorded only once. This CDR3 reads CASSRGGGSNQPQHF. The CDR3 DNA follows: TGTGCCAGCAGCCGGGGCGGAGGGAGCAATCAGCCCCAGCATTTT. V gene TRBV28 combines with J gene TRBJ1-5, with a possible D match to TRBD1 (5 bases). Germline CDR1 and CDR2: MDHEN and SYDVKM. This CDR3 spans 15 amino acids. V gave up 6 bases and J gave up 1 base, with 13 bases separating them.

This clonotype occurred once. The V gene is TRBV24-1, the J gene TRBJ2-2, with D uncertain. Germline V lookup: CDR1 KGHDR, CDR2 SFDVKD. There are 13 residues in the CDR3. V dropped 3 bases and J dropped 7 bases, with 8 bases sitting between them. In DNA form, the CDR3 reads TGTGCCACCAGTGATCGGTGGAACGGGGAGCTGTTTTTT. Amino acids: CATSDRWNGELFF.

J is TRBJ2-3 and V is TRBV6-2 or TRBV6-3; 9 bases match TRBD1. CDR3 length: 16 amino acids. Trimming cost V 2 bases and J 3 bases; bases outside gene matches: 6. Germline V gene sequence: CDR1 MNHEY, CDR2 SVGEGT. This chain's CDR3 is CASSYDPGQGTDTQYF. For the CDR3, the DNA is TGTGCCAGCAGTTACGATCCGGGACAGGGAACAGATACGCAGTATTTT.

The chain couples TRBV9 to TRBJ1-2; weak D call: TRBD1 (5 bases). The CDR3 runs 13 residues. Deletions cut 0 bases from V and 5 bases from J, with 8 bases between. Germline values: CDR1 SGDLS, CDR2 YYNGEE. CDR3 DNA: TGTGCCAGCAGCGTAGATGACAGATATGGCTACACCTTC. As protein: CASSVDDRYGYTF. Full variable domain (outside the CDR3, taken from reference TRBV9 and TRBJ1-2): DSGVTQTPKHLITATGQRVTLRCSPRSGDLSVYWYQQSLDQGLQFLIQYYNGEERAKGNILERFSAQQFPDLHSELNLSSLELGDSALYFCASSVDDRYGYTFGSGTRLTVV.

The genes are TRBV29-1 and TRBJ2-1; 9 nucleotides align to TRBD2. The CDR3 contains 15 residues. Unmatched junction bases numbered 3, after V lost 3 bases and J lost 0 bases. Looked up from germline, CDR1 is SQVTM and CDR2 is ANQGSEA. The CDR3 region has the DNA TGCAGCGTTGATAGTAGCGGGAGCTCCTACAATGAGCAGTTCTTC. It translates to CSVDSSGSSYNEQFF.

The rearrangement uses TRBV20-1 and TRBJ2-5; 8 bases are shared with TRBD2. The junction had 2 bases not matched to a gene; V was cut back by 6 bases and J by 2 bases. In germline, CDR1 is DFQATT, CDR2 SNEGSKA (reference sequence). The CDR3 is made up of 12 amino acids. The CDR3 DNA reads as TGCAGTGCCCCGGGGGGGCAAGAGACCCAGTACTTC. Translated, it gives CSAPGGQETQYF.

The chain uses TRBV30 and TRBJ1-1; D not resolved. The V gene's germline CDR1 is GTSNPN and CDR2 SVGIG (reference sequence). V dropped 1 base and J dropped 1 base, with 7 bases sitting between them. The CDR3 contains 13 residues. The CDR3 is CAWSAQKNTEAFF. In DNA form, the CDR3 reads TGTGCCTGGAGTGCCCAGAAGAACACTGAAGCTTTCTTT.

The chain has TRBV29-1 and TRBJ1-1; no reliable D call. Per germline, CDR1 SQVTM and CDR2 ANQGSEA. V was shortened by 4 bases and J by 4 bases, with 10 bases between the two germline ends. This CDR3 has 12 amino acids. CDR3: CSVGVFGTEAFF. The CDR3 DNA reads as TGCAGCGTTGGGGTTTTTGGCACTGAAGCTTTCTTT.

The J gene is TRBJ2-7, the V gene TRBV28; D gene ambiguous. V dropped 2 bases and J dropped 5 bases, with 4 bases sitting between them. CDR3 size: 11 residues. CDR1 is MDHEN, CDR2 SYDVKM, per germline. The CDR3 loop reads CASSLPHEQYF. In DNA form, the CDR3 reads TGTGCCAGCAGTTTACCCCACGAGCAGTACTTC.

The J gene is TRBJ2-7, the V gene TRBV4-1; TRBD2 matches at 9 bases. The CDR3 length is 15 residues. Germline V CDR1 and CDR2: MGHRA, YSYEKL. V trimming: 2 bases; J trimming: 2 bases; junction bases outside the gene matches: 4. In DNA form, the CDR3 reads TGCGCCAGCAGCCAATTAGCGGGAGCTCCCTACGAGCAGTACTTC. It translates to CASSQLAGAPYEQYF.

This clonotype showed up just once. This chain connects TRBV12-3 or TRBV12-4 to TRBJ1-6; D is ambiguous. This CDR3 is 13 amino acids long. With 3 bases removed from V and 8 bases from J, the gap between germline ends came to 8 bases. CDR3 in DNA: TGTGCCAGCAGTTTGTATAGGGATTCACCCCTCCACTTT. Amino acids: CASSLYRDSPLHF.

The genes are TRBV20-1 and TRBJ1-1; maybe TRBD1 (6 bases). From germline, CDR1 is DFQATT and CDR2 SNEGSKA (reference sequence). Trimming cost V 5 bases and J 0 bases, with 13 bases left between them. CDR3 length: 14 amino acids. The CDR3 loop is CSAPLGALNTEAFF. In DNA, the CDR3 is TGCAGTGCTCCGCTGGGGGCGCTGAACACTGAAGCTTTCTTT.

The chain combines TRBV29-1 with TRBJ1-4; no clear D. The V gene's germline CDR1 is SQVTM and CDR2 ANQGSEA. CDR3 length equals 13 residues. V was trimmed by 7 bases and J by 1 base, leaving 10 bases between them. The CDR3: CSGWWETNEKLFF. Here the CDR3 DNA reads TGCAGCGGTTGGTGGGAAACTAATGAAAAACTGTTTTTT.

V usage is TRBV12-3 or TRBV12-4 and J usage is TRBJ2-6; 9 bases match TRBD1. The CDR3 runs 15 residues. Losses at the gene ends were 5 bases for V and 2 bases for J; bases not matched to a gene: 1. The CDR3 spells CASSNRGPGANVLTF. In DNA, the CDR3 is TGTGCCAGCAGTAACAGGGGGCCTGGGGCCAACGTCCTGACTTTC.

This chain uses TRBV20-1 with TRBJ1-5; tentative D call: TRBD1 (5 bases). The CDR3 loop spans 14 amino acids. The V gene lost 0 bases and the J gene lost 7 bases, with 13 bases spanning the gap. Germline values: CDR1 DFQATT, CDR2 SNEGSKA (reference sequence). CDR3 coding DNA: TGCAGTGCTAGAGACAGGGCTCCTGGCCAGCCCCAGCATTTT. This translates into CSARDRAPGQPQHF.

The rearrangement joins TRBV2 to TRBJ1-1; D remains unclear. The V gene's germline CDR1 is SNHLY and CDR2 FYNNEI. This CDR3 contains 14 residues. The ends were cut back, 6 bases at V and 8 bases at J, with 19 bases in the middle. CDR3 region: CASSDQGRAGEAFF. CDR3 bases: TGTGCCAGCAGCGACCAAGGTCGGGCGGGAGAAGCTTTCTTT.

The chain recombines TRBV11-2 with TRBJ1-6; maybe TRBD1 (6 bases). The germline V gene has CDR1 SGHAT and CDR2 FQNNGV. This CDR3 is 14 amino acids long. V was clipped by 7 bases and J by 12 bases, with 19 bases between them. The CDR3 protein is CASTPSRGEGPLHF. In DNA, the CDR3 is TGTGCCAGCACCCCTTCAAGGGGGGAAGGACCCCTCCACTTT.

The chain links TRBV15 to TRBJ2-1; 8 nucleotides align to TRBD2. This CDR3 has 15 residues. Germline V gene data show CDR1 as LNHNV and CDR2 as YYDKDF (reference sequence). V lost 3 bases to trimming and J lost 9 bases; unmatched junction nucleotides: 10. CDR3 residues: CATSSTIGTRGEQFF. For the CDR3, the DNA is TGTGCCACCAGCAGTACAATCGGGACTAGGGGTGAGCAGTTCTTC.

The chain links TRBV7-2 to TRBJ2-1; D not resolved. CDR1 and CDR2 (germline): SGHTA, FQGNSA. The CDR3 contains 14 residues. Trimming removed 5 bases at V and 12 bases at J, with 20 bases between. The CDR3, as DNA: TGTGCCAGCAGCCCTCGAATGTTTCGGAAAGGGCAGTTCTTC. It codes for CASSPRMFRKGQFF.

The chain employs TRBV29-1 and TRBJ2-2; D may be TRBD1 (5 bases). Germline CDR1 and CDR2: SQVTM and ANQGSEA. V shed 5 bases and J shed 3 bases, with 13 bases lying between them. This CDR3 contains 14 residues. The CDR3 here is CSVRSGLYTGELFF. DNA of the CDR3: TGCAGCGTTCGGTCAGGGTTGTACACCGGGGAGCTGTTTTTT.

The V call is TRBV29-1, the J call TRBJ1-5, with D tentatively TRBD1 (6 bases). Germline CDR1 SQVTM, CDR2 ANQGSEA. Trimming took 7 bases from V and 3 from J, leaving 19 bases between them. This CDR3 has 15 amino acids. CDR3 region: CSAASGAGDNQPQHF. The CDR3 DNA follows: TGCAGCGCCGCTTCAGGGGCAGGGGACAATCAGCCCCAGCATTTT.

The J gene is TRBJ1-2, the V gene TRBV20-1; D ambiguous. V was cut by 1 base and J by 3 bases, with 12 bases left in between. The length of the CDR3 is 14 residues. CDR1 DFQATT and CDR2 SNEGSKA come from the germline V gene (reference sequence). The CDR3, as DNA: TGCAGTGCTAGAGTTTACAGCGAATACTATGGCTACACCTTC. The encoded protein is CSARVYSEYYGYTF.

The rearrangement uses TRBV24-1 and TRBJ2-3; D may be TRBD1 (6 bases). Germline V CDR1 and CDR2: KGHDR, SFDVKD. This CDR3 spans 15 amino acids. Between the trimmed V and J ends, which lost 5 bases and 2 bases, there was a span of 13 bases. The CDR3, as DNA: TGTGCCACCAGTGGAGGTACAGGGAACACAGATACGCAGTATTTT. It is translated as CATSGGTGNTDTQYF.